This TCR beta chain was captured in a study of shared clonotypes between healthy human individuals. Adults of Caucasian background living in Nashville, Tennessee made up all donors. Germline CDR1 is SGHNT and CDR2 is YYREEE (reference sequence). The CDR3 is 14 residues long. The V end was cut by 4 bases, the J end by 3 bases, with 14 bases between. Ten immunoSEQ deep assay plates held the unsorted PBMC DNA. The method was immunoSEQ multiplex PCR; TCRdb's version includes in-frame clones alone and lacks a portion of them. The sample lists about half a million clones, roughly 80% occurring once. As for this clone: Given a far larger clone just one base away, this is likely a sequencing read error.

The sequenced material came from PBMCs. This sequence joins TRBV5-4 and TRBJ2-7; maybe TRBD1 (6 bases). The source of this sequence is a woman in her 40s in good health. Some clones in this sample may be carry-over from other donors' samples. The CDR3 DNA is TGTGCCAGCAGCCCCGACAGGAACTACTACGAGCAGTACTTC. Residues: CASSPDRNYYEQYF.